The next 21 T cell receptor beta chains were all read from a single sample in a study of cytomegalovirus exposure and HLA in healthy donors (dated by TCRdb to 2016 to 2017). Preparation of the library involved the immunoSEQ multiplex PCR assay. For the multiplex PCR, a mixture combining 60 forward primers for TCR Vbeta segments and 13 reverse primers for TCR Jbeta segments was used. TCRdb mirrors the immuneACCESS table, restricted to in-frame sequences. Some clones are absent from its copies; in checked studies, under half trace to an unresolved V gene, and the reason for the others is unknown. The table held for this sample gives around 210,000 clones. The ten largest clonotypes hold roughly 0.98% of the sample. Specimen: PBMCs. These receptors came from a woman aged 25 to 39 in good health and CMV-seropositive.

The rearrangement joins TRBV10-2 to TRBJ2-1; D is perhaps TRBD2 (6 bases). Between the trimmed V and J ends, which lost 8 bases and 15 bases, there was a span of 20 bases. The CDR3 sequence is 12 residues long. Germline V lookup: CDR1 WSHSY, CDR2 SAAADI. CDR3 sequence: CASSPETRLLFF. The DNA of the CDR3 is TGCGCCAGCTCTCCTGAGACTAGACTACTGTTCTTC.

The rearrangement uses TRBV4-3 and TRBJ1-4; D is ambiguous. Germline CDR1 and CDR2: LGHNA and YSLEER. V lost 2 bases to trimming and J lost 7 bases, with 14 bases between them. This CDR3 is built from 15 residues. The CDR3: CASSQTGFSSEKLFF. The CDR3 coding sequence is TGCGCCAGCAGCCAAACCGGGTTTTCTAGTGAAAAACTGTTTTTT.

This sequence joins TRBV5-1 and TRBJ2-1, with TRBD2 matching over 10 bases. This CDR3 has 17 amino acids. Germline lookup yields CDR1 SGHRS and CDR2 YFSETQ. V lost 1 base to trimming and J lost 1 base; unmatched junction nucleotides: 5. The CDR3 region is CASSLFRAGGSYNEQFF. Written as DNA, the CDR3 is TGCGCCAGCAGCTTGTTTCGAGCGGGAGGGTCCTACAATGAGCAGTTCTTC.

Comments on this clone: This CDR3 is also generated by other DNA sequences in the sample. This sequence joins TRBV6-5 and TRBJ1-2; TRBD1 agrees at 7 bases. The V segment lost 0 bases and the J segment 2 bases; nucleotides outside the gene matches: 0. The germline gives CDR1 MNHEY, CDR2 SVGAGI. CDR3 length: 14 amino acids. The CDR3 loop reads CASSYSTGNYGYTF. The CDR3 nucleotides read TGTGCCAGCAGTTACTCGACAGGGAACTATGGCTACACCTTC.

The chain employs TRBV5-1 and TRBJ1-6; 8 nucleotides match TRBD1. CDR3 length: 15 amino acids. Trimming cost V 4 bases and J 4 bases; bases outside gene matches: 4. CDR1 SGHRS and CDR2 YFSETQ come from the germline V gene. CDR3 protein: CASSEGQGYNSPLHF. For the CDR3, the DNA is TGCGCCAGCAGCGAAGGACAGGGTTATAATTCACCCCTCCACTTT.

The chain carries TRBV20-1 and TRBJ2-7; D uncertain. The V end was cut by 6 bases, the J end by 6 bases, with 12 bases between. Germline CDR1 DFQATT, CDR2 SNEGSKA (reference sequence). The CDR3 loop spans 11 amino acids. Written as DNA, the CDR3 is TGCAGTGCCTTTGTCTCTACCGAGCAGTACTTC. Protein sequence: CSAFVSTEQYF.

This chain uses TRBV5-1 with TRBJ1-1; 8 nucleotides match TRBD1. CDR3 length equals 15 residues. Germline loops: CDR1 SGHRS, CDR2 YFSETQ. J lost 1 base, V lost 3 bases, and 5 bases had no gene match. CDR3 DNA sequence: TGCGCCAGCAGCTGGTTGGGACAGGCGAACACTGAAGCTTTCTTT. Amino acids: CASSWLGQANTEAFF.

This sequence joins TRBV29-1 and TRBJ1-1, with 8 bases fitting TRBD1. CDR1 is SQVTM, CDR2 ANQGSEA, per germline. The V and J ends lost 6 bases and 1 base, in that order; junction bases with no gene match: 4. The CDR3 spans 13 residues. CDR3 bases: TGCAGCGTATTGACAGGGGCGAACACTGAAGCTTTCTTT. Encoded protein: CSVLTGANTEAFF.

This chain joins TRBV27 and TRBJ2-1, with 7 bases fitting TRBD2. The CDR3 runs to 18 residues. Germline V gene data show CDR1 as MNHEY and CDR2 as SMNVEV (reference sequence). V lost 5 bases, J lost 2 bases, and 15 bases stayed unmatched. The CDR3, as DNA: TGTGCCAGCAGTGAGCGGGGCCCCCCTTGGACCCCCTACAATGAGCAGTTCTTC. Translating it yields CASSERGPPWTPYNEQFF.

The genes are TRBV4-1 and TRBJ2-3; 12 nucleotides match TRBD2. V gave up 0 bases and J gave up 4 bases; unmatched junction bases: 5. Germline CDR1 is MGHRA and CDR2 is YSYEKL. The CDR3 is 17 residues long. The chain's CDR3 is CASSQDPTSGGPDTQYF. The CDR3 DNA reads as TGCGCCAGCAGCCAAGACCCGACTAGCGGGGGTCCAGATACGCAGTATTTT.

This sequence joins TRBV5-1 and TRBJ2-5, with a tentative D call TRBD1 (6 bases). CDR3 length: 14 residues. Trimming removed 4 bases from V and 5 bases from J, with 15 bases in between. Germline V gene sequence: CDR1 SGHRS, CDR2 YFSETQ. CDR3 protein: CASSPKTGYETQYF. In nucleotides, the CDR3 is TGCGCCAGCAGCCCCAAGACAGGCTATGAGACCCAGTACTTC.

V is TRBV19 and J is TRBJ2-5; D might be TRBD2 (5 bases). The CDR3 runs to 14 residues. Germline V lookup: CDR1 LNHDA, CDR2 SQIVND (reference sequence). Trimming stripped 3 bases from V and 5 bases from J, with 13 bases between. The CDR3 protein is CASSINRGSETQYF. CDR3 sequence (DNA): TGTGCCAGTAGTATCAATCGGGGATCGGAGACCCAGTACTTC.

The rearrangement links TRBV2 to TRBJ1-1, with a weak D call TRBD1 (6 bases). The CDR3 runs to 14 residues. Germline CDR1 reads SNHLY; CDR2 reads FYNNEI. V dropped 3 bases and J dropped 5 bases, with 13 bases sitting between them. This CDR3 is CASSDIRGGTEAFF. The CDR3 DNA is TGTGCCAGCAGTGACATCAGGGGCGGGACTGAAGCTTTCTTT. The whole variable domain, filled in from reference TRBV2 and TRBJ1-1, reads EPEVTQTPSHQVTQMGQEVILRCVPISNHLYFYWYRQILGQKVEFLVSFYNNEISEKSEIFDDQFSVERPDGSNFTLKIRSTKLEDSAMYFCASSDIRGGTEAFFGQGTRLTVV.

This chain links TRBV5-4 with TRBJ2-7; TRBD1 aligns across 9 bases. The CDR3 is 14 residues long. The V and J ends lost 3 bases and 1 base, in that order; junction bases with no gene match: 2. Germline V lookup: CDR1 SGHNT, CDR2 YYREEE (reference sequence). CDR3 nucleotides: TGTGCCAGCAGCTCAGGACAGGGGTCCTACGAGCAGTACTTC. It encodes CASSSGQGSYEQYF.

V and J are TRBV18 and TRBJ2-7, with D possibly TRBD1 on 6 matching bases. The V end was cut by 3 bases, the J end by 0 bases, with 12 bases between. Germline CDR1 reads KGHSH; CDR2 reads LQKENI. CDR3 length: 15 amino acids. This chain's CDR3 is CASSPIRDTSYEQYF. The CDR3 DNA reads TGTGCCAGCTCACCCATCCGGGACACCTCCTACGAGCAGTACTTC.

The V gene is TRBV6-1, the J gene TRBJ2-7; possible D gene TRBD2, 5 bases. Between the trimmed V and J ends, which lost 6 bases and 6 bases, there was a span of 18 bases. Germline V gene data show CDR1 as MNHNS and CDR2 as SASEGT. This CDR3 spans 14 amino acids. The CDR3 bases are TGTGCCAGCAGCTCTTTGGGAGCCGTCGCCGAGCAGTACTTC. Translation gives CASSSLGAVAEQYF.

This rearrangement joins TRBV10-1 to TRBJ2-1; TRBD2 aligns across 9 bases. J gave up 10 bases and V 6 bases, and 7 bases lay outside the gene matches. This CDR3 comprises 13 residues. CDR1 is WNHNN and CDR2 is SYGVQD in the germline V gene (reference sequence). CDR3 nucleotide sequence: TGCGCCAGCAGCGCTAGCGGGATTGAGGAGCAGTTCTTC. Its translation is CASSASGIEEQFF.

The rearrangement links TRBV19 to TRBJ1-1; D remains ambiguous. The CDR3 loop spans 15 amino acids. V lost 5 bases to trimming and J lost 1 base, with 14 bases between them. CDR1 LNHDA and CDR2 SQIVND come from the germline V gene (reference sequence). In DNA, the CDR3 is TGTGCCAGTAGTGGTTCGAGGGCGCAGAACACTGAAGCTTTCTTT. Protein: CASSGSRAQNTEAFF. Using reference TRBV19 and TRBJ1-1 for the parts outside the CDR3, the full variable domain is DGGITQSPKYLFRKEGQNVTLSCEQNLNHDAMYWYRQDPGQGLRLIYYSQIVNDFQKGDIAEGYSVSREKKESFPLTVTSAQKNPTAFYLCASSGSRAQNTEAFFGQGTRLTVV.

The chain employs TRBV15 and TRBJ1-2, with no clear D. The CDR3 has 18 residues. V was trimmed by 0 bases and J by 0 bases, leaving 17 bases between them. Germline V gene data show CDR1 as LNHNV and CDR2 as YYDKDF (reference sequence). The chain's CDR3 is CATSREATSYAANYGYTF. The DNA of the CDR3 is TGTGCCACCAGCAGAGAGGCCACATCCTACGCGGCTAACTATGGCTACACCTTC.

The rearrangement links TRBV7-9 to TRBJ1-2, with a tentative D call TRBD1 (6 bases). V dropped 5 bases and J dropped 7 bases, with 14 bases sitting between them. This CDR3 region has 13 residues. Germline assignment: CDR1 SEHNR and CDR2 FQNEAQ (reference sequence). The CDR3 DNA reads TGTGCCAGCAGCCAAAGGACAGCCCCTGGCTACACCTTC. The encoded protein is CASSQRTAPGYTF.

This chain connects TRBV19 to TRBJ2-7, with 9 bases that match TRBD2. CDR1 LNHDA and CDR2 SQIVND come from the germline V gene (reference sequence). V lost 6 bases and J lost 0; bases outside the gene matches: 3. The CDR3 spans 14 residues. CDR3 DNA: TGTGCCAGTAGCGCTAGCGGGACCTCCTACGAGCAGTACTTC. As protein: CASSASGTSYEQYF.